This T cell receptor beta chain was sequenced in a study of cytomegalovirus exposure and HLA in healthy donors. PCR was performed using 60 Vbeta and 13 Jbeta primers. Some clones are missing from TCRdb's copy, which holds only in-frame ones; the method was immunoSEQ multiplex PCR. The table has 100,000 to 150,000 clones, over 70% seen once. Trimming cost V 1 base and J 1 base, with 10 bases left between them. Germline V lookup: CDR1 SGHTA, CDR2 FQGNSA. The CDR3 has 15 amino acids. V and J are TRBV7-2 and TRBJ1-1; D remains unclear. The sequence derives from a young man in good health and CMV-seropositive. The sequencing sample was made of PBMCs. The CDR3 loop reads CASSLGGGPNTEAFF. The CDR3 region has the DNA TGTGCCAGCAGCTTAGGTGGAGGACCGAACACTGAAGCTTTCTTT.